This T cell receptor beta chain is from a study of cytomegalovirus exposure and HLA in healthy donors. Some clones are missing from TCRdb's copy, which holds only in-frame ones; the method was immunoSEQ multiplex PCR. The sample includes some 350,000 clones, about 90% of them seen just once. The ends were cut back, 4 bases at V and 1 base at J, with 12 bases in the middle. CDR3 length: 14 amino acids. Germline V gives CDR1 SGHRS, CDR2 YFSETQ. In this sample, this clone turned up once. V and J are TRBV5-1 and TRBJ2-7; D assignment may be TRBD1 or TRBD2 (5 bases each). Source material: PBMCs. The receptor comes from a woman in her 30s in good health and CMV-seropositive. CDR3 nucleotide sequence: TGCGCCAGCAGCCCGGTGGGGGAATCCTACGAGCAGTACTTC. This codes for CASSPVGESYEQYF.